The 3 T cell receptor beta chains below come from one sample, sequenced in a study of spatial heterogeneity in lung cancer (dated by TCRdb to between 2018 and 2021). The library was obtained by 5' RACE. TCRdb lists the instrument as NextSeq 500. TCRdb took the public reads, trimmed them with fastp at Q25, ran MiXCR for clone calling and kept in-frame beta chains. Merged by CDR3 protein, the rows form single entries marked with the most common genes and DNA. This sample has about 23,000 distinct CDR3 sequences in its table, and roughly 4.5% of those were observed once. About 5% of the sample lies in the top ten. The time point label, as the study defines it: sample taken at primary tumor resection. Without any cell sorting, TCR sequencing was performed on whole RNA extracted either from tumor and nontumor lung tissue or from cryopreserved PBMC samples. The sequencing here drew on PBMCs, taken at surgery. The receptor source for this set is a male donor with early-stage non-small cell lung cancer.

This clonotype was observed at least ten times. V usage is TRBV5-5 and J usage is TRBJ1-5; the D is unclear. Trimming took 0 bases from V and 2 from J, leaving 3 bases between them. The length of the CDR3 is 13 residues. Germline V gene sequence: CDR1 SGHKS, CDR2 YYEKEE (reference sequence). CDR3 nucleotides: TGTGCCAGCAGCTTGGACGGCAATCAGCCCCAGCATTTT. This gives the protein CASSLDGNQPQHF. Full variable domain (rest looked up from reference TRBV5-5 and TRBJ1-5): DAGVTQSPTHLIKTRGQQVTLRCSPISGHKSVSWYQQVLGQGPQFIFQYYEKEERGRGNFPDRFSARQFPNYSSELNVNALLLGDSALYLCASSLDGNQPQHFGDGTRLSIL.

This clonotype is labeled as medium-sized. This sequence joins TRBV7-9 and TRBJ2-5; 7 nucleotides line up with TRBD1. The CDR3 has 15 amino acids. With 5 bases clipped from V and 4 bases from J, the junction kept 10 bases outside the gene matches. Germline loops: CDR1 SEHNR, CDR2 FQNEAQ (reference sequence). The CDR3 DNA reads TGTGCCAGCAGCCGGCAAACCACAGGGGTAGAGACCCAGTACTTC. It yields the protein CASSRQTTGVETQYF.

The table lists this clonotype with many counts. V and J are TRBV5-1 and TRBJ2-1; either TRBD1 or TRBD2 may fit D (5 bases each). V dropped 0 bases and J dropped 7 bases, with 8 bases sitting between them. The CDR3 is 13 amino acids. The germline gives CDR1 SGHRS, CDR2 YFSETQ. The CDR3 DNA follows: TGCGCCAGCAGCTTGGGGGGGTTGAATGAGCAGTTCTTC. It encodes CASSLGGLNEQFF.